This passage covers 13 T cell receptor beta chains from one sample sequenced in a study of CXCR3-negative and CXCR3-positive naive CD8 T cells. Researchers prepared the TRB cDNA libraries using 5' RACE with UMI labels. TCRdb re-called the 5' RACE reads; one entry per CDR3 protein, DNA not given. The sample has around 81,000 distinct CDR3 sequences. The source material was naive CXCR3- CD8+ T cells from blood. Subset meaning: CD45RO-CCR7+CD27+CD95- naive CD8+ T cells lacking CXCR3 (TNR3-). These TCRs come from a human donor in good health. Some clones in this sample may be carry-over from other donors' samples.

The CDR3: CASTPGQGYNEQFF. The gene calls are TRBV6-2 or TRBV6-3 and TRBJ2-1; the D gene TCRdb calls, TRBD1, cannot be checked with no DNA. The CDR3 is made up of 14 amino acids. Germline V gene sequence: CDR1 MNHEY, CDR2 SVGEGT.

This sequence joins TRBV29-1 and TRBJ2-3; TCRdb indicates TRBD1, and absent DNA this call remains unverified. This CDR3 is 14 amino acids long. Looked up from germline, CDR1 is SQVTM and CDR2 is ANQGSEA. The CDR3: CSVEPRSGPDTQYF.

The CDR3 is CASSDPGGASDTQYF. J is TRBJ2-3 and V is TRBV6-4; the D gene TCRdb calls, TRBD1, cannot be checked with no DNA. The CDR3 contains 15 residues. Germline values: CDR1 MRHNA, CDR2 SNTAGT.

This sequence joins TRBV29-1 and TRBJ2-7. CDR3 length equals 14 residues. CDR1 and CDR2 from the germline V gene are SQVTM and ANQGSEA. CDR3 region: CSVDVGLGSYEQYF.

This sequence joins TRBV5-4 and TRBJ2-2. In germline, CDR1 is SGHNT, CDR2 YYREEE (reference sequence). The CDR3 is 14 residues long. The CDR3 loop is CASSLGVDTGELFF.

J is TRBJ2-5 and V is TRBV5-1. Germline assignment: CDR1 SGHRS and CDR2 YFSETQ. There are 13 residues in the CDR3. Here the CDR3 reads CASSLEGQETQYF.

V gene TRBV12-3 or TRBV12-4 combines with J gene TRBJ2-7; TCRdb's assignment of TRBD1 cannot be checked, as there is no DNA. The CDR3 runs 13 residues. The CDR3 loop is CASSGTFPYEQYF.

V usage is TRBV7-9 and J usage is TRBJ2-7; the TCRdb D gene call, TRBD1, has no DNA to confirm it. CDR1 SEHNR and CDR2 FQNEAQ come from the germline V gene (reference sequence). The CDR3 spans 15 residues. The CDR3 reads CASSLGGGDGYEQYF.

The rearrangement links TRBV7-9 to TRBJ1-1; TCRdb's assignment of TRBD1 cannot be checked, as there is no DNA. Germline values: CDR1 SEHNR, CDR2 FQNEAQ (reference sequence). The CDR3 runs to 14 residues. The CDR3 spells CASSLSRGGTEAFF.

This rearrangement joins TRBV29-1 to TRBJ2-1; TCRdb selects TRBD1, and the lack of DNA leaves this call unchecked. Germline V lookup: CDR1 SQVTM, CDR2 ANQGSEA. This CDR3 is 14 amino acids long. The CDR3 loop is CSVGPQDSLNEQFF.

The rearrangement joins TRBV7-2 to TRBJ2-3; absent DNA, TCRdb's TRBD1 call cannot be checked. CDR1 and CDR2 (germline): SGHTA, FQGNSA. CDR3 length: 13 residues. The CDR3 here is CASKGQNTDTQYF.

The rearrangement links TRBV2 to TRBJ2-6. The CDR3 consists of 13 residues. Germline CDR1 SNHLY, CDR2 FYNNEI. The CDR3 loop is CASNRGGANVLTF.

The CDR3 is CASSVPADDTDTQYF. V usage is TRBV2 and J usage is TRBJ2-3; the TCRdb D gene call, TRBD2, has no DNA to confirm it. Germline assignment: CDR1 SNHLY and CDR2 FYNNEI. The CDR3 extends over 15 amino acids.